This is a list of T cell receptor beta chains from one sample in a study of cytomegalovirus exposure and HLA in healthy donors. Some clones are missing from TCRdb's copy, which holds only in-frame ones; the method was immunoSEQ multiplex PCR. The table shows 200,000 or so clones, with roughly 82% occurring only once. Sequencing input: PBMCs. Receptor source: a man in his late teens or twenties in good health and CMV-seropositive. Each CDR3 is given with its conserved first and last residue. The order of the fields is V gene, clone size, J gene, D gene, CDR3 protein, CDR3 DNA. A D gene is named only where the DNA matches it firmly. Rows may omit the clone size; those that give it use once, few, many or a size class.

TRBV5-4,NA,TRBJ1-1,TRBD1,CASSLERTGADTEAFF,TGTGCCAGCAGCTTGGAGCGAACAGGGGCGGACACTGAAGCTTTCTTT
TRBV9,NA,TRBJ1-2,NA,CASSTRVSHYGYTF,TGTGCCAGCAGCACCAGGGTATCCCACTATGGCTACACCTTC
TRBV27,NA,TRBJ2-1,TRBD1,CASSLTPGQGFNEQFF,TGTGCCAGCAGTTTAACCCCGGGACAGGGGTTCAATGAGCAGTTCTTC
TRBV6-6,NA,TRBJ2-7,TRBD2,CASRTSGSLGEQYF,TGTGCCAGCAGGACTAGCGGGAGTTTAGGCGAGCAGTACTTC
TRBV4-1,NA,TRBJ1-1,NA,CASSQVGSGGTEAFF,TGCGCCAGCAGCCAAGTAGGGAGCGGGGGCACTGAAGCTTTCTTT
TRBV30,NA,TRBJ2-3,NA,CAWTLTVTDTQYF,TGTGCCTGGACTCTGACAGTTACAGATACGCAGTATTTT
TRBV5-8,NA,TRBJ1-1,NA,CASSGLSEAFF,TGTGCCAGCAGCGGACTTTCTGAAGCTTTCTTT
TRBV30,NA,TRBJ2-7,TRBD2,CAWTRLAGGGEQYF,TGTGCCTGGACCCGCCTAGCGGGAGGTGGCGAGCAGTACTTC
TRBV30,NA,TRBJ2-3,NA,CAARRAGDTQYF,TGTGCCGCCCGGAGGGCGGGGGATACGCAGTATTTT
TRBV7-6,NA,TRBJ2-3,TRBD2,CASSLSSGADTQYF,TGTGCCAGCAGCTTATCTAGCGGGGCAGATACGCAGTATTTT
TRBV5-4,once,TRBJ1-2,NA,CASSLAGAIYGYTF,TGTGCCAGCAGCTTGGCAGGGGCCATCTATGGCTACACCTTC
TRBV7-2,NA,TRBJ2-1,NA,CASSPPPGNEQFF,TGTGCCAGCAGCCCCCCGCCGGGAAATGAGCAGTTCTTC
TRBV7-6,NA,TRBJ2-2,NA,CASSRGGGGELFF,TGTGCCAGCAGCCGCGGTGGAGGCGGGGAGCTGTTTTTT
TRBV30,many,TRBJ2-7,TRBD1,CAWTIGTGDYEQYF,TGTGCCTGGACAATCGGGACAGGGGACTACGAGCAGTACTTC
TRBV18,few,TRBJ1-1,NA,CASSQGNTEAFF,TGTGCCAGCTCCCAGGGGAACACTGAAGCTTTCTTT
TRBV7-6,NA,TRBJ2-7,NA,CASSLGNEQYF,TGTGCCAGCAGCTTAGGTAACGAGCAGTACTTC